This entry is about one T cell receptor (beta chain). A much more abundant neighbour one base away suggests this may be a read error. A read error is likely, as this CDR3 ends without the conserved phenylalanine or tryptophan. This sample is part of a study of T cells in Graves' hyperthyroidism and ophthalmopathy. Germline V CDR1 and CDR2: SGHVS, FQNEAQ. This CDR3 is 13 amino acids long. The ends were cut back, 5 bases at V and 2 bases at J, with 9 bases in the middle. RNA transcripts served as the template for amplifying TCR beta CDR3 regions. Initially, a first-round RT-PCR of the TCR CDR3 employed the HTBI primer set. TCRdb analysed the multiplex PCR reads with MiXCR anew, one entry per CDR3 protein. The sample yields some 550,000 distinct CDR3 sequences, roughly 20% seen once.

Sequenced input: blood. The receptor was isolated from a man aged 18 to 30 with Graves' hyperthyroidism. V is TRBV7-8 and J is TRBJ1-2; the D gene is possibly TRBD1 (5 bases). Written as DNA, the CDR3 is TGTGCCAGCAGCATAGACAGAAACTATGGCTACACCTAC. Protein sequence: CASSIDRNYGYTY.